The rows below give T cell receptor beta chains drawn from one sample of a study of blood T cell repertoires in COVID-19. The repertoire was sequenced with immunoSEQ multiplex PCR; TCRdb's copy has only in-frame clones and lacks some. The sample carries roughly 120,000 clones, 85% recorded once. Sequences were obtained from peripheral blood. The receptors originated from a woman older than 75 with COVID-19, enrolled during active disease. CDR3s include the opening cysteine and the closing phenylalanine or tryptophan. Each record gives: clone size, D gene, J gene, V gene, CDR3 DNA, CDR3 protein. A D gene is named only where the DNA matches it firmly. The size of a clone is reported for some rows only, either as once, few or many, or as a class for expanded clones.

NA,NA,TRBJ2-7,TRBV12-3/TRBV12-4,TGTGCCAGCAGTTTAGCAGCCCACGAGCAGTACTTC,CASSLAAHEQYF
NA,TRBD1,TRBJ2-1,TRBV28,TGTGCCAGCAGTCCCTACCGGGACAGGGGGACCAATGAGCAGTTCTTC,CASSPYRDRGTNEQFF
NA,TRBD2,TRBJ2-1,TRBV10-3,TGTGCCACCCGTCCTGCTAGCGGGAGAGGGGGATCCTACAATGAGCAGTTCTTC,CATRPASGRGGSYNEQFF
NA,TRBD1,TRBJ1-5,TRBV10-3,TGTGCCATCAGTGCGGCAGGGGGCGGTCAGCCCCAGCATTTT,CAISAAGGGQPQHF
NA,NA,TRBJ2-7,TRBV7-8,TGTGCCAGCAGCTTATCTGTGGCGGGAACTAAGTACGAGCAGTACTTC,CASSLSVAGTKYEQYF
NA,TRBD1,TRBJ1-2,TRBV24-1,TGTGCCACGAGTAAATCATCCGGGACAGGCTATGGCTACACCTTC,CATSKSSGTGYGYTF
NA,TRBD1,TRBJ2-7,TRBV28,TGTGCCAGCTTTTCTCCCGGACAGGGGGCCCACGAGCAGTACTTC,CASFSPGQGAHEQYF
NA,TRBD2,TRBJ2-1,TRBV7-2,TGTGCCAGCAGCGCGACTAGCGGGAGTCAAAATGAGCAGTTCTTC,CASSATSGSQNEQFF
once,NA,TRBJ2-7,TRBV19,TGTGCCAGTAGTATCGTACAGGGCGAAACCTACGAGCAGTACTTC,CASSIVQGETYEQYF
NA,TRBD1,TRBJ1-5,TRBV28,TGTGCCAGCAGGACAGGGACCAATCAGCCCCAGCATTTT,CASRTGTNQPQHF
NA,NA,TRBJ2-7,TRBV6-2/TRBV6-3,TGTGCCAGCAGTACCGGGACTCATATGGGGTACGAGCAGTACTTC,CASSTGTHMGYEQYF
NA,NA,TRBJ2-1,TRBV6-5,TGTGCCAGCAGAAATGGTGGGAGCTCCTACAATGAGCAGTTCTTC,CASRNGGSSYNEQFF
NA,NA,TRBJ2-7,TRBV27,TGTGCCAGCCCAGGTGGGCCCTCGGGGTTAGCGGATTCCTACGAGCAGTACTTC,CASPGGPSGLADSYEQYF
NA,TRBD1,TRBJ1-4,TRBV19,TGTGCCAGTAGTACCCGACAGGGGCAAAGAAATGAAAAACTGTTTTTT,CASSTRQGQRNEKLFF
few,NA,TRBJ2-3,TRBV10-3,TGTGCCATCAGTGAGTTGGCGGCTAGCACAGATACGCAGTATTTT,CAISELAASTDTQYF
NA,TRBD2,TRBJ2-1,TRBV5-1,TGCGCCAGCAGCTTGGGGCTAGCGGGAGATGAGCAGTTCTTC,CASSLGLAGDEQFF
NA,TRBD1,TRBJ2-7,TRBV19,TGTGCCAGTAGTATTAGGGACAGCTCCTACGAGCAGTACTTC,CASSIRDSSYEQYF
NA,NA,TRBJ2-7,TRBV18,TGTGCCAGCTCACCGGGGCTGAGCTCCTACGAGCAGTACTTC,CASSPGLSSYEQYF
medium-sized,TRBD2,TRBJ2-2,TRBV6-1,TGTGCCAGCAGTGAACTAGCGGGAGGGCCCGGGGAGCTGTTTTTT,CASSELAGGPGELFF
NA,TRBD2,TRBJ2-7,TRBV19,TGTGCCAGTAGTCAGGCCCGATCGACGAGGACTAGCTCCTACGAGCAGTACTTC,CASSQARSTRTSSYEQYF
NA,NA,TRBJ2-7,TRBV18,TGTGCCAGCTCACAGACTAATCCCTACGAGCAGTACTTC,CASSQTNPYEQYF
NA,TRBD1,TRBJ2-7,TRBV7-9,TGTGCCAGCAGGACCTCAGGGGGACACTACGAGCAGTACTTC,CASRTSGGHYEQYF
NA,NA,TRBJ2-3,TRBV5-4,TGTGCCAGCAGCTTGGAGACAGGGACTAGCACAGATACGCAGTATTTT,CASSLETGTSTDTQYF
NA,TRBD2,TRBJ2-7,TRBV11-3,TGTGCCAGCAGCTTAAGCGGGAGAAAAAACGAGCAGTACTTC,CASSLSGRKNEQYF